A selection of T cell receptor beta chains follows, all from one sample in a study of T cells in Graves' hyperthyroidism and ophthalmopathy. TCRdb redid the calling of the multiplex PCR reads with MiXCR, one entry per CDR3 protein. The data hold about 570,000 distinct CDR3 sequences, with about 43% observed a single time. What was sequenced was peripheral blood or thyroid tissue (not recorded which). These receptors were taken from an adult woman with Graves' disease, either hyperthyroidism or ophthalmopathy (not recorded which). Each CDR3 is given with its conserved first and last residue. Each record gives: clone size, J gene, D gene, V gene, CDR3 protein, CDR3 DNA. A D gene is named only where the DNA matches it firmly. Some rows mark clone size as missing; the rest say once, few, many or name a class of expanded clone.

once,TRBJ1-2,NA,TRBV18,CASSPGSGGPDGYTF,TGTGCCAGCTCACCAGGCAGCGGCGGCCCAGATGGCTACACCTTC
NA,TRBJ1-1,NA,TRBV27,CASSLDGPGDEAFF,TGTGCCAGCAGTTTAGATGGGCCGGGGGATGAAGCTTTCTTT
few,TRBJ1-5,TRBD1,TRBV28,CASSSGQAQQPQHF,TGTGCCAGCAGCTCCGGACAGGCGCAACAGCCCCAGCATTTT
few,TRBJ1-2,TRBD1,TRBV25-1,CASSPPGQGPSGYTF,TGTGCCAGCAGCCCTCCGGGACAGGGTCCGAGTGGCTACACCTTC
NA,TRBJ1-5,NA,TRBV4-2,CASSLRGIGQPQHF,TGTGCCAGCAGCTTAAGGGGAATAGGTCAGCCCCAGCATTTT
NA,TRBJ1-2,NA,TRBV20-1,CSALKAGTSFLYTF,TGCAGTGCCCTCAAGGCAGGAACCTCTTTTCTCTACACCTTC
NA,TRBJ1-1,NA,TRBV7-2,CASSKEQFMNTEAFF,TGTGCCAGCAGCAAAGAACAGTTCATGAACACTGAAGCTTTCTTT
NA,TRBJ1-4,NA,TRBV7-6,CASSPSPGMGEKLFF,TGTGCCAGCAGCCCCTCCCCGGGCATGGGTGAAAAACTGTTTTTT
NA,TRBJ2-7,TRBD1,TRBV6-4,CASSDSGRGAGGYEQYF,TGTGCCAGCAGTGATTCCGGGCGTGGGGCAGGGGGCTACGAGCAGTACTTC
once,TRBJ1-1,NA,TRBV7-9,CASSPRTDRLNTEAFF,TGTGCCAGCAGCCCCCGAACCGACAGGCTGAACACTGAAGCTTTCTTT
NA,TRBJ2-6,NA,TRBV9,CASSPRPTGANVLTF,TGTGCCAGCTCACCGCGACCGACTGGGGCCAACGTCCTGACTTTC
NA,TRBJ1-1,NA,TRBV7-2,CASSQGQLMNTEAFF,TGTGCCAGCAGCCAAGGACAGCTCATGAACACTGAAGCTTTCTTT
few,TRBJ2-6,TRBD1,TRBV2,CASSEATGVNVLTF,TGTGCCAGCAGTGAAGCGACAGGGGTCAACGTCCTGACTTTC
many,TRBJ2-7,NA,TRBV12-3/TRBV12-4,CASRTAAGYEQYF,TGTGCCAGCCGGACCGCGGCGGGCTACGAGCAGTACTTC
few,TRBJ1-4,NA,TRBV5-1,CASSLGSHEKLFF,TGCGCCAGCAGCTTGGGTAGTCATGAAAAACTGTTTTTT
NA,TRBJ2-7,NA,TRBV2,CASRGGQLYEQYF,TGTGCCAGCAGGGGTGGACAGTTATACGAGCAGTACTTC
NA,TRBJ2-5,NA,TRBV20-1,CSAAGALETQYF,TGCAGTGCTGCGGGGGCCCTAGAGACCCAGTACTTC
NA,TRBJ2-7,NA,TRBV7-2,CASSFGAGTYEQYF,TGTGCCAGCAGCTTTGGGGCGGGGACCTACGAGCAGTACTTC
NA,TRBJ2-7,NA,TRBV7-9,CASSLTKGQGNYEQYF,TGTGCCAGCAGCCTGACAAAGGGGCAGGGCAACTACGAGCAGTACTTC
NA,TRBJ2-7,NA,TRBV6-4,CASSKTAGKWQYF,TGTGCCAGCAGCAAGACCGCCGGAAAGTGGCAGTACTTC
NA,TRBJ1-2,TRBD1,TRBV7-9,CASSDAGGKNTF,TGTGCCAGCAGTGACGCAGGGGGCAAGAACACCTTC
many,TRBJ1-1,TRBD1,TRBV5-1,CASSSPPLKDRVGAEAFF,TGCGCCAGCAGCTCCCCACCACTAAAGGACAGGGTGGGAGCTGAAGCTTTCTTT